The 8 T cell receptor beta chains in this list originate from one sample, sequenced in a study of identifying expanded T cells in peripheral blood. The data were produced by immunoSEQ multiplex PCR, yet TCRdb's version contains in-frame clones alone and is incomplete. The sample has approximately 79,000 clones, 90% seen once. The source material was blood. These receptors originate from a person between 18 and 75 years old in good health.

For the CDR3, the DNA is TGTGCCAGCAAGGACATAACGGTTCATGGCTACACCTTC. Amino acids: CASKDITVHGYTF. The chain uses TRBV6-1 and TRBJ1-2, with D perhaps matching TRBD1 (5 bases). This CDR3 region has 13 residues. V was cut by 7 bases and J by 6 bases, with 15 bases left in between. Germline CDR1 and CDR2: MNHNS and SASEGT.

Details on this clone: An end of the junction does not agree with germline; a read error may underlie this. The chain combines TRBV7-2 with TRBJ2-1; D might be TRBD1 or TRBD2, each matching 5 bases. Germline CDR1 is SGHTA and CDR2 is FQGNSA. There are 12 residues in the CDR3. CDR3 bases: TGTGCCAGCAACTTATGGGGCGGGGAGCAGTTCTTC. Its translation: CASNLWGGEQFF.

The gene calls are TRBV5-6 and TRBJ2-7; tentatively, D is TRBD2 (6 bases). The germline gives CDR1 SGHDT, CDR2 YYEEEE. V gave up 1 base and J gave up 3 bases, with 11 bases separating them. The CDR3 covers 14 residues. CDR3 bases: TGTGCCAGCAGCTTGTTTGGGCGGGACTACGAGCAGTACTTC. Translating gives CASSLFGRDYEQYF.

This clone was seen a single time. The chain recombines TRBV10-1 with TRBJ2-1, with D perhaps matching TRBD1 or TRBD2 (5 bases each). V was shortened by 4 bases and J by 5 bases, with 21 bases between the two germline ends. This CDR3 contains 17 residues. The V gene's germline CDR1 is WNHNN and CDR2 SYGVQD (reference sequence). The CDR3 loop reads CASSGVGTGPLNNEQFF. The CDR3 region has the DNA TGCGCCAGCAGTGGGGTCGGTACGGGGCCGCTAAACAATGAGCAGTTCTTC.

The chain joins TRBV2 to TRBJ2-1, with TRBD1 matching over 9 bases. Losses at the gene ends were 9 bases for V and 4 bases for J; bases not matched to a gene: 7. The CDR3 runs 14 residues. Per the germline V gene, CDR1 is SNHLY and CDR2 is FYNNEI. Here the CDR3 DNA reads TGTGCCAGTACTGGACAGGGGCTATACAATGAGCAGTTCTTC. This sequence encodes CASTGQGLYNEQFF.

The chain couples TRBV27 to TRBJ2-1; TRBD2 aligns across 13 bases. V lost 2 bases to trimming and J lost 3 bases; unmatched junction nucleotides: 4. Germline V gene sequence: CDR1 MNHEY, CDR2 SMNVEV (reference sequence). CDR3 length: 17 amino acids. The DNA for the CDR3 is TGTGCCAGCAGTTTAGGGACTAGCGGGACCATCTACAATGAGCAGTTCTTC. Translated, it gives CASSLGTSGTIYNEQFF.

This chain connects TRBV4-3 to TRBJ1-1; tentative D call: TRBD1 (5 bases). The V and J ends lost 4 bases and 7 bases respectively, with 25 bases between them. Germline V gives CDR1 LGHNA, CDR2 YSLEER. This CDR3 region has 17 residues. The CDR3 bases are TGCGCCAGCAGCCCACCCCCCACTTTGAACAGGAAATGTGAAGCTTTCTTT. This gives the protein CASSPPPTLNRKCEAFF.

The rearrangement joins TRBV28 to TRBJ2-4, with TRBD2 as a possible D gene (5 bases). Trimming removed 6 bases from V and 1 base from J, with 16 bases in between. This CDR3 has 16 amino acids. The germline V gene encodes CDR1 MDHEN and CDR2 SYDVKM. This CDR3 reads CASRGRPVGAKNIQYF. CDR3 DNA: TGTGCCAGCAGGGGGAGACCCGTGGGGGCCAAAAACATTCAGTACTTC.